These 7 T cell receptor beta chains were sequenced from one sample in a study of PD-1 blockade in classical Hodgkin lymphoma. Sequenced by immunoSEQ multiplex PCR; TCRdb stores in-frame clones only, minus some. The sample contains around 30,000 clones, just over 90% of which appear only once. Documented time point: newly diagnosed, previously untreated cHL patient sample. Input material: peripheral blood mononuclear cells (PBMCs). The receptors were gathered from a human donor with classical Hodgkin lymphoma.

This clone came up a few times. This rearrangement joins TRBV15 to TRBJ2-1; D is perhaps TRBD1 or TRBD2 (5 bases each). V was cut by 0 bases and J by 9 bases, with 9 bases left in between. The germline V gene has CDR1 LNHNV and CDR2 YYDKDF (reference sequence). This CDR3 has 13 residues. CDR3 in amino acids: CATSRDSGREQFF. CDR3 sequence (DNA): TGTGCCACCAGCAGAGATTCGGGACGTGAGCAGTTCTTC.

The chain couples TRBV4-2 to TRBJ2-7; no clear D. Trimming pared 0 bases from V and 11 bases from J, leaving 11 bases between. CDR1 and CDR2 (germline): LGHNA, YNFKEQ. This CDR3 contains 12 residues. The CDR3 nucleotides are TGTGCCAGCAGCCAAGATGAAGGGCCGGAGTACTTC. Protein: CASSQDEGPEYF.

This rearrangement joins TRBV6-6 to TRBJ2-2, with D unclear. The V gene lost 5 bases and the J gene lost 8 bases, with 3 bases spanning the gap. Germline-derived CDR1 and CDR2 are MNHNY and SVGAGI (reference sequence). The CDR3 totals 10 residues. CDR3 bases: TGTGCCAGCAGTCTGGGGGAGCTGTTTTTT. Encoded protein: CASSLGELFF.

The chain links TRBV9 to TRBJ2-2; D not resolved. Germline CDR1 is SGDLS and CDR2 is YYNGEE. This CDR3 region has 12 residues. Trimming stripped 4 bases from V and 5 bases from J, with 6 bases between. CDR3 DNA sequence: TGTGCCAGCAGCCCAAGGACCGGGGAGCTGTTTTTT. This gives the protein CASSPRTGELFF.

The V gene is TRBV20-1, the J gene TRBJ2-1; no reliable D call. CDR1 is DFQATT and CDR2 is SNEGSKA in the germline V gene (reference sequence). The CDR3 has 11 residues. V was shortened by 4 bases and J by 8 bases, with 9 bases between the two germline ends. The CDR3 sequence is CSATGFHEQFF. The CDR3 DNA follows: TGCAGTGCTACAGGTTTCCATGAGCAGTTCTTC.

V is TRBV23-1 and J is TRBJ2-2, with a tentative D call TRBD1 (6 bases). TRBV23-1 is filed as an ORF, its function uncertain. This CDR3 has 16 amino acids. Trimming shortened V by 8 bases and J by 2 bases, and 18 bases separated the two germline ends. The DNA for the CDR3 is TGCGCCAGCGGTTTCCCCGGGACACTAAACACCGGGGAGCTGTTTTTT. It translates to CASGFPGTLNTGELFF.

The chain combines TRBV6-5 with TRBJ2-7; a weak D match, TRBD1 (5 bases). This CDR3 region has 14 residues. V was shortened by 5 bases and J by 1 base, with 12 bases between the two germline ends. CDR1 MNHEY and CDR2 SVGAGI come from the germline V gene. The CDR3 nucleotides read TGTGCCAGCAGTCCTGACAGAATTTCCTACGAGCAGTACTTC. Amino acids: CASSPDRISYEQYF.